Presented here are 14 T cell receptor beta chains from one specimen sequenced in a study of post-analysis software for immune sequencing data. Presence of unique molecular identifiers characterized the TCR beta cDNA libraries. TCRdb independently ran MiXCR on the PCR reads; one entry per CDR3 protein. The sample contains around 150,000 distinct CDR3 sequences, around 36% of which appear only once. Sequences were derived from blood, sampled after autologous hematopoietic stem cell transplantation. The receptors were gathered from a girl under 18 with multiple sclerosis.

This clonotype was found a few times. The DNA is omitted, as the CDR3 cannot be located on it reliably, and the CDR3 follows TCRdb's listing. The CDR3 loop reads CSAPGRFHYGCTF. The rearrangement joins TRBV20-1 to TRBJ1-2; TRBD1, the D gene given by the table, was not confirmed from the DNA. CDR1 is DFQATT, CDR2 SNEGSKA, per germline (reference sequence). From its first to its last residue, the CDR3 has 13 amino acids.

V gene TRBV7-9 combines with J gene TRBJ2-1; 8 nucleotides agree with TRBD2. Germline V gene data show CDR1 as SEHNR and CDR2 as FQNEAQ (reference sequence). The CDR3 is 14 amino acids. V gave up 1 base and J gave up 6 bases; unmatched junction bases: 2. CDR3 residues: CASSLVGRANEQFF. Written as DNA, the CDR3 is TGTGCCAGCAGCTTAGTCGGGAGGGCCAATGAGCAGTTCTTC.

The chain couples TRBV12-3 or TRBV12-4 to TRBJ1-2, with D perhaps TRBD1 (5 bases). The CDR3 has 14 amino acids. Trimming took off 3 bases at V and 2 bases at J, with 10 bases between the two ends. The CDR3 region is CASSFLGTNYGYTF. In DNA, the CDR3 is TGTGCCAGCAGTTTCCTCGGGACCAACTATGGCTACACCTTC.

Concerning this clonotype: A much larger clonotype is one base distant, so this may be a read error. CDR3 sequence (DNA): TGTGCCAGCAGTTTCTCTTTAGAGACCCAGTTCTTC. Translation: CASSFSLETQFF. The V and J genes are TRBV12-3 or TRBV12-4 and TRBJ2-1; D is unclear. The CDR3 runs 12 residues. V dropped 3 bases and J dropped 13 bases, with 13 bases sitting between them.

This rearrangement joins TRBV11-2 to TRBJ2-5; tentatively, D is TRBD1 (5 bases). Trimming removed 0 bases from V and 5 bases from J, with 16 bases in between. The CDR3 is 16 amino acids. CDR1 and CDR2 (germline): SGHAT, FQNNGV. CDR3 coding DNA: TGTGCCAGCAGCTTAGATCGGCAGGGATCGGGTGAGACCCAGTACTTC. Translating it yields CASSLDRQGSGETQYF.

This clonotype was found a few times. This chain connects TRBV4-1 to TRBJ2-1; D unresolved. Germline V CDR1 and CDR2: MGHRA, YSYEKL. With 0 bases removed from V and 8 bases from J, the gap between germline ends came to 14 bases. The CDR3 has 15 residues. The CDR3 nucleotides read TGCGCCAGCAGCCAAGAAGATACCTTTTACGATGAGCAGTTCTTC. Its translation: CASSQEDTFYDEQFF.

This clonotype was detected a few times. With a much larger clone just one base away, this may be a read error. This sequence joins TRBV20-1 and TRBJ2-5; no definite D call. CDR1 is DFQATT and CDR2 is SNEGSKA in the germline V gene (reference sequence). This CDR3 contains 13 residues. The germline V and J ends were trimmed by 5 bases and 11 bases, with 21 bases remaining between them. The CDR3 reads CSAGRALDNEQYF. DNA of the CDR3: TGCAGTGCTGGCCGGGCGTTAGACAATGAGCAGTACTTC.

This clonotype came up a few times. This chain links TRBV18 with TRBJ1-6; the D is unclear. Trimming removed 5 bases from V and 9 bases from J, with 11 bases in between. This CDR3 spans 13 amino acids. The germline V gene encodes CDR1 KGHSH and CDR2 LQKENI. The CDR3 here is CASSAARRSPLHF. The CDR3 DNA reads TGTGCCAGCTCAGCTGCAAGGCGTTCACCCCTCCACTTT.

The chain combines TRBV29-1 with TRBJ1-5, with TRBD1 matching over 9 bases. This CDR3 contains 12 residues. V lost 6 bases and J lost 4; bases outside the gene matches: 1. Germline CDR1 reads SQVTM; CDR2 reads ANQGSEA. The CDR3 spells CSVGQGNQPQHF. The CDR3 DNA reads TGCAGCGTGGGACAGGGAAATCAGCCCCAGCATTTT.

The chain couples TRBV18 to TRBJ2-5, with TRBD1 matching 8 bases. The CDR3 contains 14 residues. CDR1 and CDR2 (germline): KGHSH, LQKENI. J lost 8 bases, V lost 3 bases, and 8 bases had no gene match. The chain's CDR3 is CASSPADREGTQYF. CDR3 DNA sequence: TGTGCCAGCTCACCGGCGGACAGGGAAGGAACCCAGTACTTC.

The genes are TRBV15 and TRBJ1-2; D is uncertain. This CDR3 has 15 residues. Germline V lookup: CDR1 LNHNV, CDR2 YYDKDF (reference sequence). Trimming left V 0 bases short and J 3 bases short, with 11 bases between. The CDR3 bases are TGTGCCACCAGCAGAGATAAAACGGGATACTATGGCTACACCTTC. Translating gives CATSRDKTGYYGYTF.

This clonotype turned up a few times. Here the CDR3 DNA reads TGCAGCGTGGGGGGCTCCCCCAATGAGCAGTACTTC. Residues: CSVGGSPNEQYF. The rearrangement joins TRBV29-1 to TRBJ2-1; perhaps D is TRBD1 or TRBD2 (6 bases each). The end of the DNA is better explained by TRBJ2-7, so the J call may be wrong. Germline V gene lookup returns CDR1 SQVTM and CDR2 ANQGSEA. This CDR3 region has 12 residues.

This clonotype was seen at least ten times. The chain uses TRBV15 and TRBJ2-1; 7 bases map to TRBD1. Trimming cost V 1 base and J 5 bases; bases outside gene matches: 8. Germline CDR1 and CDR2: LNHNV and YYDKDF (reference sequence). CDR3 length equals 16 residues. The CDR3 reads CATSRGGKGANNEQFF. The CDR3 DNA sequence: TGTGCCACCAGCAGAGGTGGTAAGGGGGCTAACAATGAGCAGTTCTTC.

V is TRBV5-5 and J is TRBJ2-5, with 7 bases that match TRBD2. Trimming at V came to 1 base and at J to 3 bases, leaving 3 bases not matched to a gene. This CDR3 spans 14 amino acids. Germline lookup yields CDR1 SGHKS and CDR2 YYEKEE (reference sequence). The CDR3 sequence is CASSLFLAEETQYF. CDR3 sequence (DNA): TGTGCCAGCAGCTTGTTTCTAGCGGAAGAGACCCAGTACTTC. Filled out from reference TRBV5-5 and TRBJ2-5, the complete variable domain reads DAGVTQSPTHLIKTRGQQVTLRCSPISGHKSVSWYQQVLGQGPQFIFQYYEKEERGRGNFPDRFSARQFPNYSSELNVNALLLGDSALYLCASSLFLAEETQYFGPGTRLLVL.